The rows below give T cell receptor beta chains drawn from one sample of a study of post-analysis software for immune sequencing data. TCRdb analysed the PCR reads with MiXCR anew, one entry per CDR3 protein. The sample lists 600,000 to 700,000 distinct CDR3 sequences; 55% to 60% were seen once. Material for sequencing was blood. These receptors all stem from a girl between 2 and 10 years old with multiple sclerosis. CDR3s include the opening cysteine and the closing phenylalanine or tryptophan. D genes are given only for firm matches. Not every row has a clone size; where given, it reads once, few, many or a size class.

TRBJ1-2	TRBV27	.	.	CASSFQAIRDSNGYTF	TGTGCCAGCAGTTTTCAGGCTATACGAGACAGTAATGGCTACACCTTC
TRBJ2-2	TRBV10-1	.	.	CASSVSYTGELFF	TGCGCCAGCAGTGTCTCGTACACCGGGGAGCTGTTTTTT
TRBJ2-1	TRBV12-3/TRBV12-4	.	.	CASAVGGGEQFF	TGTGCCAGCGCCGTAGGGGGAGGGGAGCAGTTCTTC
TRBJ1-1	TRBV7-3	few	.	CASSVTLTGEAFF	TGTGCCAGCAGCGTAACGCTGACAGGTGAAGCTTTCTTT
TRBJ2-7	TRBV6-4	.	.	CASSVSNSYNEQYF	TGTGCCAGCAGTGTCTCTAACAGTTACAATGAGCAGTACTTC
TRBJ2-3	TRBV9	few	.	CASSISDTQYF	TGTGCCAGCAGCATCTCAGATACGCAGTATTTT
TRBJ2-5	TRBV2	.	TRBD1	CASRDPGQQETQYF	TGTGCCAGCAGAGATCCGGGACAGCAAGAGACCCAGTACTTC
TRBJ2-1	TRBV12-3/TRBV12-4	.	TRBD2	CASSLHSGIGNEQFF	TGTGCCAGCAGTCTACATAGCGGGATCGGCAATGAGCAGTTCTTC
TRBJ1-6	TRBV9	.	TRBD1	CASRAGTGGSPLHF	TGTGCCAGCAGAGCCGGGACAGGGGGTTCACCCCTCCACTTT
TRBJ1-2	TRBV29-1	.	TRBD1	CSVITGAIYGYTF	TGCAGCGTGATTACAGGGGCGATCTATGGCTACACCTTC
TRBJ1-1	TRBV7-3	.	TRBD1	CASSARQGATEAFF	TGTGCCAGCAGCGCCCGACAGGGGGCCACTGAAGCTTTCTTT
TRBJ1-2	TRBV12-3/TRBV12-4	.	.	CASSIAGRGYTF	TGTGCCAGCAGTATCGCGGGAAGGGGCTACACCTTC
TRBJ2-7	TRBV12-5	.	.	CASGVHRNEQYF	TGTGCTAGTGGGGTACATCGAAACGAGCAGTACTTC
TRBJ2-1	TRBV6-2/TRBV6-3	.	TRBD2	CASSYRRRLAGGRTYNEQFF	TGTGCCAGCAGTTATAGGAGAAGGCTAGCGGGGGGCCGTACCTACAATGAGCAGTTCTTC
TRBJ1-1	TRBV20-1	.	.	CSASSWPEAFF	TGCAGTGCTAGTAGCTGGCCTGAAGCTTTCTTT
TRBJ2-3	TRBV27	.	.	CASRTGPRLGGDTQYF	TGTGCCAGCAGGACAGGGCCGAGGTTGGGGGGCGATACGCAGTATTTT
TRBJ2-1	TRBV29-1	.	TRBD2	CSVDLRGGSYNEQFF	TGCAGCGTTGATTTGCGGGGGGGCTCCTACAATGAGCAGTTCTTC
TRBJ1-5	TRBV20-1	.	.	CSARGGGNSNQPQHF	TGCAGTGCTAGAGGTGGGGGCAATAGTAATCAGCCCCAGCATTTT
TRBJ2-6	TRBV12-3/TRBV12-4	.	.	CASSPTRAGANVLTF	TGTGCCAGCAGTCCGACAAGGGCTGGGGCCAACGTCCTGACTTTC
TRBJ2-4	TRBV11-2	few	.	CASSLGLGKNIQYF	TGTGCCAGCAGCTTAGGGCTAGGGAAAAACATTCAGTACTTC
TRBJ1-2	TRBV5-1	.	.	CASSGSTYGYTF	TGCGCCAGCAGTGGGTCCACCTATGGCTACACCTTC
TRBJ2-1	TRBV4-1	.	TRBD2	CASSQIGLAGNEQFF	TGCGCCAGCAGCCAAATAGGACTAGCGGGCAATGAGCAGTTCTTC
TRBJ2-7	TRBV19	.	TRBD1	CASSPDRGPNEQYF	TGTGCCAGTAGCCCCGACAGGGGGCCTAACGAGCAGTACTTC
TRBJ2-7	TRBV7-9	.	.	CASSEDGDPSYEQYF	TGTGCCAGCAGCGAAGACGGGGACCCCTCCTACGAGCAGTACTTC
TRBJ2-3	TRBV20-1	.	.	CSARETTVRLTDTQYF	TGCAGTGCTAGAGAGACGACGGTCAGACTTACAGATACGCAGTATTTT
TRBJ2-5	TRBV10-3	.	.	CAIRETPGEETQYF	TGTGCCATCAGGGAGACCCCCGGGGAAGAGACCCAGTACTTC
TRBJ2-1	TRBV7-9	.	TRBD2	CASSSGLAEQFF	TGTGCCAGCAGCTCCGGACTAGCGGAGCAGTTCTTC
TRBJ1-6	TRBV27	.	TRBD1	CASSLWTGNSPLHF	TGTGCCAGCAGTTTGTGGACAGGGAATTCACCCCTCCACTTT